The 20 T cell receptor beta chains given below trace back to one sample, sequenced in a study of chemoradiotherapy in HPV16-positive cancers. The repertoire was sequenced with immunoSEQ multiplex PCR; TCRdb's copy has only in-frame clones and lacks some. The table shows approximately 20,000 clones, with about 90% occurring only once. The source material was blood, sampled from a patient who underwent chemoradiotherapy. These receptors all stem from a human donor with HPV-associated anogenital cancer.

The chain employs TRBV2 and TRBJ1-2; 7 positions agree with TRBD1. In germline, CDR1 is SNHLY, CDR2 FYNNEI. The CDR3 is made up of 14 amino acids. J lost 0 bases, V lost 6 bases, and 4 bases had no gene match. DNA of the CDR3: TGTGCCAGCAGGAGGGACAGAGCTAACTATGGCTACACCTTC. Protein: CASRRDRANYGYTF.

The table lists this clone with a few counts. The chain has TRBV7-2 and TRBJ1-6; D perhaps matches TRBD1 (5 bases). This CDR3 region has 15 residues. CDR1 and CDR2 from the germline V gene are SGHTA and FQGNSA. Trimming left V 5 bases short and J 7 bases short, with 15 bases between. The CDR3 coding sequence is TGTGCCAGCAGCCTCGTGAAGGGGCTAAATTCACCCCTCCACTTT. It encodes CASSLVKGLNSPLHF.

V usage is TRBV27 and J usage is TRBJ1-6; D is uncertain. Germline V gene lookup returns CDR1 MNHEY and CDR2 SMNVEV (reference sequence). Trimming shortened V by 6 bases and J by 10 bases, and 13 bases separated the two germline ends. The CDR3 covers 13 residues. The CDR3 sequence: CASSNRYFSPLHF. For the CDR3, the DNA is TGTGCCAGCAGCAACCGCTATTTCTCACCCCTCCACTTT.

This chain joins TRBV2 and TRBJ2-5; 10 positions match TRBD2. The germline gives CDR1 SNHLY, CDR2 FYNNEI. CDR3 size: 16 residues. The ends lost 6 bases at V and 5 bases at J; junction bases unmatched: 12. The CDR3 nucleotides are TGTGCCAGCAGACTGGGGGCTAGCGGGGGCGGTGAGACCCAGTACTTC. Protein sequence: CASRLGASGGGETQYF.

This clone has a single count. V and J are TRBV6-5 and TRBJ2-5; weak D call: TRBD2 (6 bases). This CDR3 has 12 amino acids. V gave up 5 bases and J gave up 5 bases, with 9 bases separating them. CDR1 is MNHEY and CDR2 is SVGAGI in the germline V gene. The CDR3: CASSRDFETQYF. CDR3 sequence (DNA): TGTGCCAGCAGTCGGGACTTTGAGACCCAGTACTTC.

This chain joins TRBV6-6 and TRBJ2-3; 9 bases are shared with TRBD2. Germline CDR1 MNHNY, CDR2 SVGAGI (reference sequence). Trimming took 7 bases from V and 3 from J; bases not matched to a gene: 11. The CDR3 loop spans 16 amino acids. In DNA, the CDR3 is TGTGCCAGCACACAGCGCCGCGGGGGGGATACAGATACGCAGTATTTT. Protein: CASTQRRGGDTDTQYF.

The gene calls are TRBV5-4 and TRBJ1-4, with a possible D match to TRBD1 (5 bases). Trimming took 3 bases from V and 5 from J, leaving 14 bases between them. The CDR3 has 15 amino acids. Looked up from germline, CDR1 is SGHNT and CDR2 is YYREEE (reference sequence). This CDR3 reads CASSSGPGRNEKLFF. CDR3 nucleotide sequence: TGTGCCAGCAGCTCGGGTCCAGGGAGAAATGAAAAACTGTTTTTT.

The V call is TRBV30, the J call TRBJ1-4; TRBD1 is a possible D gene (5 bases). Trimming pared 1 base from V and 10 bases from J, leaving 13 bases between. Germline V lookup: CDR1 GTSNPN, CDR2 SVGIG (reference sequence). CDR3 size: 13 residues. The DNA of the CDR3 is TGTGCCTGGAGTGAAGGGGTGGCCCTAAAACTGTTTTTT. Protein sequence: CAWSEGVALKLFF.

This chain joins TRBV6-1 and TRBJ1-1; D gene uncertain. Trimming left V 3 bases short and J 3 bases short, with 5 bases between. Germline CDR1 reads MNHNS; CDR2 reads SASEGT. CDR3 size: 12 residues. CDR3 bases: TGTGCCAGCAGTGAGAGGTACACTGAAGCTTTCTTT. Translating gives CASSERYTEAFF.

This chain links TRBV7-8 with TRBJ1-2, with D hard to call. CDR1 and CDR2 (germline): SGHVS, FQNEAQ. Trimming cost V 3 bases and J 2 bases, with 4 bases left between them. The CDR3 has 12 residues. CDR3 protein: CASSLGNYGYTF. CDR3 in DNA: TGTGCCAGCAGCTTGGGGAACTATGGCTACACCTTC.

V gene TRBV7-8 combines with J gene TRBJ1-3; tentative D call: TRBD1 (6 bases). The germline V gene encodes CDR1 SGHVS and CDR2 FQNEAQ. The CDR3 runs to 19 residues. Trimming shortened V by 2 bases and J by 0 bases, and 20 bases separated the two germline ends. The CDR3 DNA is TGTGCCAGCAGCTTAATTCAGGGGCGCCGATTTTACTCTGGAAACACCATATATTTT. It translates to CASSLIQGRRFYSGNTIYF.

The J gene is TRBJ2-2, the V gene TRBV10-1; D is possibly TRBD1 (5 bases). Germline-derived CDR1 and CDR2 are WNHNN and SYGVQD (reference sequence). This CDR3 region has 14 residues. The V end lost 2 bases, the J end lost 3 bases, and 7 bases lay between the germline ends. CDR3 amino acids: CASSERRDTGELFF. DNA of the CDR3: TGCGCCAGCAGTGAGCGCAGGGACACCGGGGAGCTGTTTTTT.

V gene TRBV30 combines with J gene TRBJ1-4; D is unresolved. The CDR3 is made up of 12 amino acids. Germline CDR1 reads GTSNPN; CDR2 reads SVGIG (reference sequence). V was shortened by 4 bases and J by 7 bases, with 10 bases between the two germline ends. The CDR3 sequence is CAWNRRGEKLFF. CDR3 DNA sequence: TGTGCCTGGAACCGTCGAGGTGAAAAACTGTTTTTT. Together with reference TRBV30 and TRBJ1-4, the CDR3 gives the full variable domain: SQTIHQWPATLVQPVGSPLSLECTVEGTSNPNLYWYRQAAGRGLQLLFYSVGIGQISSEVPQNLSASRPQDRQFILSSKKLLLSDSGFYLCAWNRRGEKLFFGSGTQLSVL.

The V call is TRBV7-2, the J call TRBJ2-1; D may be TRBD1 or TRBD2 (5 bases each). This CDR3 spans 13 amino acids. CDR1 is SGHTA, CDR2 FQGNSA, per germline. With 5 bases removed from V and 9 bases from J, the gap between germline ends came to 14 bases. The CDR3 sequence is CASSLGTPGEQFF. The CDR3 nucleotides read TGTGCCAGCAGCCTTGGGACCCCTGGTGAGCAGTTCTTC. Full variable domain (outside the CDR3, taken from reference TRBV7-2 and TRBJ2-1): GAGVSQSPSNKVTEKGKDVELRCDPISGHTALYWYRQSLGQGLEFLIYFQGNSAPDKSGLPSDRFSAERTGGSVSTLTIQRTQQEDSAVYLCASSLGTPGEQFFGPGTRLTVL.

V gene TRBV4-2 combines with J gene TRBJ1-3; D uncertain. This CDR3 is built from 17 residues. Germline loops: CDR1 LGHNA, CDR2 YNFKEQ. V lost 4 bases, J lost 0 bases, and 16 bases lay in between. The CDR3 DNA reads TGTGCCAGCAGCCCCGGGCACACGGGAGCCTCTGGAAACACCATATATTTT. This gives the protein CASSPGHTGASGNTIYF.

About this clone itself: Other DNA sequences in this specimen translate into the identical CDR3. The chain is built from TRBV7-2 and TRBJ2-2; either TRBD1 or TRBD2 may supply D (5 bases each). Trimming cost V 1 base and J 0 bases, with 6 bases left between them. The CDR3 runs to 15 residues. Per the germline V gene, CDR1 is SGHTA and CDR2 is FQGNSA. The CDR3 DNA reads as TGTGCCAGCAGCTTAGGAGGGGCGAACACCGGGGAGCTGTTTTTT. This gives the protein CASSLGGANTGELFF.

The rearrangement uses TRBV19 and TRBJ1-6; tentative D call: TRBD1 (5 bases). Trimming cost V 8 bases and J 15 bases, with 11 bases left between them. This CDR3 comprises 10 residues. Per germline, CDR1 LNHDA and CDR2 SQIVND (reference sequence). In DNA form, the CDR3 reads TGTGCCAGTGGGGACGTGGGCCTCCACTTT. Its translation is CASGDVGLHF. Supplemented by reference TRBV19 and TRBJ1-6, the full variable domain reads DGGITQSPKYLFRKEGQNVTLSCEQNLNHDAMYWYRQDPGQGLRLIYYSQIVNDFQKGDIAEGYSVSREKKESFPLTVTSAQKNPTAFYLCASGDVGLHFGNGTRLTVT.

The CDR3 region is CASSPDRAPPTF. Written as DNA, the CDR3 is TGTGCCAGCAGCCCGGACAGGGCCCCCCCCACCTTC. This rearrangement joins TRBV7-6 to TRBJ1-2, with 8 bases that match TRBD1. Trimming at V came to 5 bases and at J to 13 bases, leaving 9 bases not matched to a gene. The CDR3 has 12 residues. CDR1 SGHVS and CDR2 FNYEAQ come from the germline V gene.

This rearrangement joins TRBV7-9 to TRBJ2-7, with 8 nucleotides matching TRBD2. V was pared by 1 base and J by 4 bases, with 6 bases of the junction left unmatched. Germline V gene data show CDR1 as SEHNR and CDR2 as FQNEAQ (reference sequence). The CDR3 contains 15 residues. The CDR3 DNA follows: TGTGCCAGCAGCTTAGTTGGACTAGCAAGGTACGAGCAGTACGTC. Its translation is CASSLVGLARYEQYV.

The V and J genes are TRBV6-1 and TRBJ1-3; maybe TRBD1 (6 bases). Germline V gene data show CDR1 as MNHNS and CDR2 as SASEGT. The CDR3 has 13 residues. The CDR3 DNA is TGTGGAGAGGGGGACAAACTCGGAAACACCATATATTTT. Protein sequence: CGEGDKLGNTIYF.